This T cell receptor beta chain emerged from a study of early T cells in non-severe SARS-CoV-2 infection. Study-wide context: Chains were unpaired, as sequencing was done on bulk RNA from unsorted whole blood. General observations from the study: Matching against VDJdb likely underestimated virus-specific expansions, favoring anti-spike CD8.

Regarding this clonotype: The antigen is unknown.

CDR1 WSHSY and CDR2 SAAADI come from the germline V gene. V was pared by 3 bases and J by 6 bases, with 8 bases between. CDR3 size: 12 residues. Unique molecular identifier tags were affixed to discrete cDNA molecules. TCRdb used MiXCR to reprocess the 5' RACE reads, holding one entry per CDR3 protein. The sample lists 75,000 to 80,000 distinct CDR3 sequences; roughly 16% were seen once. The rearrangement uses TRBV10-2 and TRBJ1-2; D gene unclear. Sequenced sample: whole blood. This receptor was identified in an adult who was a healthcare worker with PCR-confirmed SARS-CoV-2 infection or an uninfected control (not recorded which). DNA for the CDR3: TGCGCCAGCAGTGAAAAGGGAGATGGCTACACCTTC. It codes for CASSEKGDGYTF.